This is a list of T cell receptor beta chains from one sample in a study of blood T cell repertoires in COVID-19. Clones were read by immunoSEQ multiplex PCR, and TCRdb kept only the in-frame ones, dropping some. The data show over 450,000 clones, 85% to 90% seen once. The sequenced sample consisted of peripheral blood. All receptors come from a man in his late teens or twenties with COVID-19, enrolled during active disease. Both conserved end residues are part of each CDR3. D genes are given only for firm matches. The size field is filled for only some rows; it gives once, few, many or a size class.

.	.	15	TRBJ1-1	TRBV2	CASSGNRGVGTEAFF	TGTGCCAGCAGTGGGAACCGGGGGGTAGGCACTGAAGCTTTCTTT
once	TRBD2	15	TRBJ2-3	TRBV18	CASSPRGGSTDTQYF	TGTGCCAGCTCACCCCGGGGGGGGAGCACAGATACGCAGTATTTT
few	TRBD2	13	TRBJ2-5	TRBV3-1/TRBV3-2	CASRQGLADTEYF	TGTGCCAGCAGACAGGGACTAGCGGATACGGAGTACTTC
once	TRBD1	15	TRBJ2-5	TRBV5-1	CASSNQAGGSETQYF	TGCGCCAGCAGCAACCAAGCAGGGGGCTCGGAGACCCAGTACTTC
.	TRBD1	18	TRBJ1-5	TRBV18	CASSRRDRGVGSNQPQHF	TGTGCCAGCTCACGAAGGGACAGGGGCGTGGGGAGCAATCAGCCCCAGCATTTT
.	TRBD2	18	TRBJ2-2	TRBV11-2	CASSLVPIPGGNTGELFF	TGTGCCAGCAGCTTAGTCCCCATTCCGGGGGGGAACACCGGGGAGCTGTTTTTT
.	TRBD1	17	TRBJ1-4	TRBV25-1	CASRGQGRGATNEKLFF	TGTGCCAGCAGGGGACAGGGGAGGGGGGCAACTAATGAAAAACTGTTTTTT
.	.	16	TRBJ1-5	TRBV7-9	CASSLATGYSNQPQHF	TGTGCCAGCAGCTTAGCGACAGGATATAGCAATCAGCCCCAGCATTTT
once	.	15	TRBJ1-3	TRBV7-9	CASSPGLSSGNTIYF	TGTGCCAGCAGCCCCGGACTTTCCTCTGGAAACACCATATATTTT
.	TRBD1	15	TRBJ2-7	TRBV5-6	CASSVGQGLDYEQYF	TGTGCCAGCAGCGTAGGACAGGGACTGGATTACGAGCAGTACTTC
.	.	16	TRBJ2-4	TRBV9	CASSVGAPGGGNIQYF	TGTGCCAGCAGCGTAGGAGCCCCCGGGGGAGGTAACATTCAGTACTTC
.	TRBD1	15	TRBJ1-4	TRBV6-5	CASSYTRGIGEKLFF	TGTGCCAGCAGTTACACCAGGGGGATTGGCGAAAAACTGTTTTTT
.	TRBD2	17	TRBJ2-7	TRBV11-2	CASSLDPGTSMFHEQYF	TGTGCCAGCAGCTTAGATCCGGGGACTAGCATGTTCCACGAGCAGTACTTC
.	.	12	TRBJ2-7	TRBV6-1	CASSDLVREQYF	TGTGCCAGCAGTGATCTTGTGAGGGAGCAGTACTTC
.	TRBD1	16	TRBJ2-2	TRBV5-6	CASSRPGTGVSGELFF	TGTGCCAGCAGCCGACCCGGGACAGGGGTTTCCGGGGAGCTGTTTTTT
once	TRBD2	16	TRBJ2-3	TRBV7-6	CASSLALAGHTDTQYF	TGTGCCAGCAGCTTAGCACTAGCGGGGCACACAGATACGCAGTATTTT
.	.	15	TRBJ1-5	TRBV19	CASSIDGRSNQPQHF	TGTGCCAGTAGTATAGATGGCAGAAGCAATCAGCCCCAGCATTTT
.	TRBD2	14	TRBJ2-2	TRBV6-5	CASSYSAGGGELFF	TGTGCCAGCAGTTACTCAGCGGGGGGCGGGGAGCTGTTTTTT
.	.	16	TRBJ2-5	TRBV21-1	CASSGGAGPRVQTQYF	TGTGCCAGCAGCGGTGGGGCAGGGCCTAGGGTGCAGACCCAGTACTTC